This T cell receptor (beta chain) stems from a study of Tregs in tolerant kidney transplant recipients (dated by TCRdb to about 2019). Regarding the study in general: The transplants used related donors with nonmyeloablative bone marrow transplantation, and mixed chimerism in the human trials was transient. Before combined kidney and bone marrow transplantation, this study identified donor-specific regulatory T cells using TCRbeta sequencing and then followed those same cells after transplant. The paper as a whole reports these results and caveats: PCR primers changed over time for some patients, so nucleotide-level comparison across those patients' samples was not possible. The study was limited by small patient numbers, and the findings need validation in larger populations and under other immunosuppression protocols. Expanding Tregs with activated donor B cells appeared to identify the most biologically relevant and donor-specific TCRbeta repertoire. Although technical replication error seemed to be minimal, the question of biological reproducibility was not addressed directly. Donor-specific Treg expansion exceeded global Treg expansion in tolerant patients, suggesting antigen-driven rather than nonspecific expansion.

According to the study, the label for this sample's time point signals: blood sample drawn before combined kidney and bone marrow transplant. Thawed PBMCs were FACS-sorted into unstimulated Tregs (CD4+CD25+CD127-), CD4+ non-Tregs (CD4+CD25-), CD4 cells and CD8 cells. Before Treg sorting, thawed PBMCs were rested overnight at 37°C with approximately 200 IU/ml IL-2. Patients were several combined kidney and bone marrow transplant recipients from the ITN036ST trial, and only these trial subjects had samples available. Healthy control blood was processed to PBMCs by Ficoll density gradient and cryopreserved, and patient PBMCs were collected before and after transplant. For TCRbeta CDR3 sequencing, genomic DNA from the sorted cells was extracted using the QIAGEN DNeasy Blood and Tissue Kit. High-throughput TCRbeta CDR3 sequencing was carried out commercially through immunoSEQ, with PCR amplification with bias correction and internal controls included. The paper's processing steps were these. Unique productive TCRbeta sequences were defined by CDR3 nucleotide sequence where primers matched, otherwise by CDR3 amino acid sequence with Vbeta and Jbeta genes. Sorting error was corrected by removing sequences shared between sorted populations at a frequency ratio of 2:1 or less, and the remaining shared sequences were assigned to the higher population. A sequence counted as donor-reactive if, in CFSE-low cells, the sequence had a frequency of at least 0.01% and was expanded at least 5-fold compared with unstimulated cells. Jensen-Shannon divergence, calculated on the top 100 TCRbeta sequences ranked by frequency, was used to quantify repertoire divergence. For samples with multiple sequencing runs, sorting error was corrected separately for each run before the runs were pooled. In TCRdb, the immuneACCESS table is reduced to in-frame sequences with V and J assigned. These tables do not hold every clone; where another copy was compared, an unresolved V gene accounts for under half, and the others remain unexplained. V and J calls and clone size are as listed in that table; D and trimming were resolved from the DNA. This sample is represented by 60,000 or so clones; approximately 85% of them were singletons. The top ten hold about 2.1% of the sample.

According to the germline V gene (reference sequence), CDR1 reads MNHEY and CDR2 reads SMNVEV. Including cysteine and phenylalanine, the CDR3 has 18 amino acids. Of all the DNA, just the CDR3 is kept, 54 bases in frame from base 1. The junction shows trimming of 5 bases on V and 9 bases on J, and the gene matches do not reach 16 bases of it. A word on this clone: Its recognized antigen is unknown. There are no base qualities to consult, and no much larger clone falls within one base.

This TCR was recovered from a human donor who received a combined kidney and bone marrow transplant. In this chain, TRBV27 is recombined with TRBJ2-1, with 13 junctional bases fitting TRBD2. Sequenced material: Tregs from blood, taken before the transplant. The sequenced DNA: TGTGCCAGCAGTGCATATGCGGGACTAGCGGGATCAGGAGGTGAGCAGTTCTTC. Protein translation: CASSAYAGLAGSGGEQFF.